This T cell receptor (beta chain) is drawn from a study of post-analysis software for immune sequencing data (dated by TCRdb to the mid-2010s). Turning to the overall study: Relapsing-remitting, secondary progressive and progressive-relapsing multiple sclerosis were recorded as disease courses, and subtype annotation was lacking for some patients. A subset of samples was prepared in parallel using single-end sample barcoding, then pooled and co-amplified after Illumina adapter ligation. The patient repertoires were compared against approximately ten previously published healthy control repertoires obtained from donors aged about 6 to 28 years. Broad study findings and their caveats: Patients showed significantly higher frequencies than controls for about 5 TRBV segments, among them TRBV5-6, TRBV5-1 and TRBV20-1. The multiple sclerosis patient group was slightly younger than the control group. Significantly lower normalized Chao1 diversity was found in multiple sclerosis patients than in controls, suggesting substantial peripheral T-cell clonal expansion. Direct clustering with F measure revealed strong co-clustering of samples prepared in the same batch, which led to a batch-effect correction.

The library was made by PCR. The instrument given in TCRdb is Illumina HiSeq 2500. To reduce PCR and sequencing biases, unique molecular identifiers were incorporated into the TCR beta cDNA libraries. Every 1 to 10 million input T cells yielded around 500,000 cDNA molecules, meaning each molecule approximated one T cell. The patient libraries were prepared and sequenced with the same protocol used for the earlier healthy control dataset. Within a given batch, samples were prepared together, multiplexed and sequenced on the same HiSeq lane. The paper's processing steps were these. MIGEC handled the raw barcoded reads, throwing out single-read molecular identifier groups before consensus assembly and CDR3 extraction. Clonotype tables were post-analysed with VDJtools, normalizing diversity by down-sampling all datasets to the smallest sample size. To correct batch-related cross-sample contamination, repertoire overlap clustering matched CDR3 amino acid sequences but not nucleotide sequences. The public reads were quality trimmed at Q25 with fastp and then assembled into clones with MiXCR by TCRdb, keeping productive beta chains. Merged by CDR3 protein, the rows form single entries marked with the most common genes and DNA. TCRdb, rather than the study authors, made the V and J calls. The sample records about 500,000 distinct CDR3 sequences, roughly 46% of which are singletons. Jointly, the top ten make up roughly an eighth of the sample.

V sheds 1 base and J sheds 10 bases, leaving 13 bases between their ends. The cysteine opens and the phenylalanine closes a CDR3 of 13 amino acids. Only CDR3 DNA is held: 39 bases, read in frame from base 1. From a lookup of the germline V gene, CDR1 and CDR2 are SGHTA and FQGNSA. TCR beta repertoires were profiled from peripheral blood of about a dozen young patients with multiple sclerosis to demonstrate the VDJtools post-analysis software. The multiple sclerosis patients were children and adolescents ranging in age from 6 to 15 years. Turning to this clonotype: What antigen it recognizes has not been identified. No qualities accompany the bases; no much larger clone lies one base away.

The rearrangement joined TRBV7-2 to TRBJ1-2; D gene: possibly TRBD1, on 6 matching bases. The TCR sequence derives from a girl aged 5 to 17 with multiple sclerosis. Specimen: blood. The nucleotide sequence reads TGTGCCAGCAGCTTAGTCAGGGGCGAGGACTACACCTTC. It is translated as CASSLVRGEDYTF.